This T cell receptor (beta chain) was observed in a study of memory CD8 T cells in hepatitis C reinfection. Study information: HCV reinfection: RNA-positive following two negative tests at least 60 days apart. Late or post reinfection samples were taken 12 to 24 weeks after detection. General observations from the study: Five donors were too few for definitive public clonotype conclusions.

In regard to this clone: Its antigen is currently unknown.

Method: immunoSEQ multiplex PCR; TCRdb's copy keeps in-frame clones and lacks some. The sample holds about 43,000 clones; nearly 90% are singletons and the top ten take under 0.9%. Specified time point: late/post reinfection, 12 to 24 weeks after detection. No in vitro expansion preceded TCR sequencing of the sorted cells. At all three reinfection time points, viable CD3+ CD8+ CD45RO- cells from a couple of donors served as controls. The CDR3 is 15 residues long. CDR1 and CDR2 (germline): SGHRS, YFSETQ. Germline trimming cut 3 bases from V and 4 bases from J; bases unmatched to any gene: 2. The sequencing sample was made of naive CD8+ T cells sorted from blood. The chain recombines TRBV5-1 with TRBJ2-1; 12 bases fit TRBD2. The sequence came from a man aged 18 to 29 with hepatitis C virus infection. In DNA, the CDR3 is TGCGCCAGCAGCTGGGGGACTAGCGGGTACAATGAGCAGTTCTTC. This encodes CASSWGTSGYNEQFF.